This T cell receptor (beta chain) was obtained from a study of cytomegalovirus exposure and HLA in healthy donors (dated by TCRdb to the late 2010s). Regarding the complete study: An earlier analysis of approximately 590 of the donors reported about 290 Gb of sequence data and 120 million or so unique TCR beta sequences from about 200 million T cells. Roughly 300 gigabases of sequencing data and approximately 85 million unique TCR sequences were included in an early release covering 500 to 750 HLA-typed donors. The genetic ancestry cluster associated with self-reported Caucasian donors included 81% of the approximately 400 genotyped donors. The study aimed to test whether signatures of past pathogen exposure could be identified by cataloging public T cell receptors. Using immunosequencing, the study profiled T cell repertoires from about 650 subjects and related those repertoires to cytomegalovirus serostatus. Besides the first cohort of hundreds of subjects, a separate validation cohort made up of some 110 different subjects was used. The study combined high-throughput TCR immunosequencing, statistical association of individual TCRs with disease status, and machine learning to predict cytomegalovirus infection status. In a later analysis, previously published TCR beta repertoires from some 640 donors were re-analyzed and high-resolution HLA genotyping was added so that TCR occurrence patterns could be studied. In the later analysis, no new phenotypic data were used to find candidate immune exposures; instead, reliance was placed on TCR beta sequences and their occurrence across donors. An earlier analysis of approximately 500 of the donors applied high-throughput TCR beta sequencing to assess whether each TCR beta V gene segment acted as functional or pseudogenic. Alongside the repertoire data, information on donor age, sex, ethnicity and CMV serostatus was compiled. A later genetic analysis used genome-wide SNP genotypes for 398 of the 666 donors, treating that subset as a discovery cohort. Every discovery cohort repertoire had been produced on one sequencing platform. HLA typing covered class I and class II loci at four-digit resolution. The number of donors typed differed by locus, with about 620-630 for A, B, C, DRB1 and DQB1, around 560 for DQA1, 600 to 610 for DPA1, and around 450 for DPB1. Four to six DR-DQ haplotypes were handled as single units for association and clustering, since linkage in the cohort was strong. Across about 370 genotyped donors of the cohort, an average of about 240,000 unique TCR beta nucleotide sequences per donor were sequenced, and roughly a sixth of those sequences were non-productive.

Study-wide findings and limitations: A few of the identified cytomegalovirus-associated TCR beta chains were confirmed in vitro to be specific for cytomegalovirus antigens. Sequencing depth was assumed to be roughly uniform across donors in the presence/absence analyses, though that assumption may not hold. A later genetic analysis reported fewer N-insertions in productive TCRs among donors in an Asian-associated ancestry cluster than the roughly 670-donor mean. Because counts were too low, about 15 rarely observed V segments, including chromosome 9 orphons, were left out of the earlier analysis of several hundred of the donors. Linkage disequilibrium might explain the correlated functional status among segregating V segments, but an unknown experimental factor could not be ruled out. The 87-base-pair reads could not distinguish some IMGT-functional V segments, including TRBV6-2 and TRBV6-3, so those segments were excluded. Strong co-occurrence of HLA alleles, especially DR and DQ, made assigning TCR associations to individual alleles difficult. A later analysis associated about 16,000 TCR beta sequences with specific HLA alleles at a false discovery rate of 0.05. This cohort had only TCR beta chains sequenced, and the lack of alpha or paired-chain data limited which features could be detected. In a later analysis, most CMV-associated TCR beta chains were found to appear HLA-restricted, with HLA associations seemingly driven largely by CMV exposure. A later analysis found that HLA-associated TCR beta chains were more clonally expanded and had lower generation probabilities than equally common non-associated chains. The study gave a list of about 160 TCR beta chains associated with cytomegalovirus. A cluster of highly shared sequence variants was judged likely to represent a technical artifact of the sequencing pipeline. In both the original and validation cohorts, the classifier was reported to diagnose cytomegalovirus status with high specificity and sensitivity. According to a later analysis, TCR association rates differed among HLA loci, with DRB1 alleles showing the most associated TCRs and HLA-C alleles showing the fewest. A further reported finding was that TCR beta sequences accurately predicted the HLA-A and HLA-B alleles for most subjects in the first cohort. An association between a missense DCLRE1C variant and V-gene and J-gene trimming of TCR beta chains was found in a later genetic analysis and replicated in an independent cohort. According to a later analysis, parvovirus B19, influenza, CMV and Epstein-Barr virus appeared linked to several top co-occurrence clusters. The authors suggested that the approach could potentially be extended to other disease states and immunological phenotypes. In an earlier analysis of around 600 of the donors, most TCR beta V segments were observed in productive rearrangements about 90% or about 30% of the time, broadly matching IMGT annotations. The only immune exposure information available for the cohort was CMV serostatus. Because some donors lacked HLA typing at each locus, the association tests relied only on the typed subset. While some public TCRs were present in many individuals, most TCR sequences turned up only very rarely across donors.

This clone occurred once. Its antigen specificity is not known. No base quality information exists; no much larger clone differs at one position. Cut back by 8 bases and 7 bases, the V and J ends lie 8 bases apart. The CDR3 measures 11 amino acids from cysteine to phenylalanine. The CDR3 DNA has 33 bases and is translated from base 1. For CDR1 and CDR2, the germline V gene lists MNHEY and SVGAGI. Library preparation was by the immunoSEQ multiplex PCR assay. The multiplex PCR relied on a mix of 60 forward primers for TCR Vbeta segments and 13 reverse primers for TCR Jbeta segments. The CDR3 region of rearranged TCR beta genes was amplified from genomic DNA with a multiplex PCR assay. The Illumina HiSeq System was used to sequence the amplified TCR beta libraries as 87-base-pair reads. Per the authors' processing: A later analysis counted 65 million to 90 million unique TCR beta chains across the 550 to 800 repertoires, and 9 million to 14 million of these chains were shared by at least two donors. A nearest-neighbor algorithm error-corrected the raw reads and collapsed the reads into unique sequences, merging closely related sequences to remove PCR and sequencing errors. CDR3 sequences were aligned to IMGT reference sequences to assign V, D and J gene segments. For a sequence to be retained, a match of at least six nucleotides to both a V gene segment and a J gene segment was required. A rearrangement was called productive if the CDR3 had no stop codons and remained in frame with V and J, and every other rearrangement was called non-productive. CDR3 was defined by IMGT convention, running from the second conserved V-encoded cysteine to the conserved J-encoded phenylalanine. The earlier analysis of fewer than 750 of the donors excluded sequences that lacked an unambiguous match to a single V gene segment. In an earlier analysis of 450 to 750 of the donors, a V segment was called functional when productive rearrangements were above 56.7%, and segregating when the standard deviation between donors exceeded 5%. A statistical classification framework was built for diagnosing cytomegalovirus status from the catalog of TCR beta chain sequences. A later analysis assigned V and J genes by comparing TCR nucleotide sequences with IMGT/GENE-DB human TR gene sequences. The TCRdist pipeline was used in a later analysis to assign CDR3 sequences and most-parsimonious VDJ recombination scenarios. In a later analysis, every TCR beta chain was defined by the combination of its CDR3 amino acid sequence and its V-gene family, and reads without a unique V-gene family were dropped. As a way to deal with suspected cross-contamination and a sequencing artifact, a later analysis dropped approximately 570 nucleotide sequences that were highly shared and had low generation probability. In a later analysis, a clonal expansion index was calculated for each public chain from normalized within-repertoire ranks of inferred template counts. In a later analysis, generation probabilities were computed using a VDJ recombination model fitted to out-of-frame rearrangements, and the results were checked against IGoR. In a later analysis, TCR-TCR, TCR-HLA and TCR-CMV co-occurrence was scored with hypergeometric tests, and a repertoire-size bias correction was applied to TCR pairs. False discovery rates were estimated in a later analysis by permuting HLA or CMV assignments 20 times. In a later analysis, co-occurring TCRs were grouped using DBSCAN, with TCRdist sequence similarity added in when clustering inside HLA-allele-positive subsets. For co-occurrence clustering, repertoires with fewer than 30,000 or more than 120,000 public chains were excluded, along with several repertoires with anomalous nucleotide sharing. Here the immuneACCESS table is served through TCRdb, limited to in-frame sequences with V and J called. Missing clones are a known gap in these copies; in checked studies unresolved V genes cover under half, and the rest lacks a known reason. That table gives V, J and clone size, and the DNA gave D and trimming. The sample table contains some 160,000 clones; only one count was recorded for around three quarters of them. The leading ten clones occupy around 5.7% of the sample.

The cohort comprised 670 or so healthy bone marrow donors. At the time of sampling, every cohort member was nominally healthy, though immune exposures that went unrecorded were likely present. The donor tested CMV seronegative, placing the donor among the 350 or so seronegative members of the cohort. Each donor provided a peripheral blood sample, and peripheral blood mononuclear cells were used for TCR beta sequencing. Genomic DNA extraction from the blood cell samples was performed with the Qiagen DNeasy Blood Extraction Kit. The clonotype originates from a man between 40 and 49 years old in good health and CMV-seronegative. Source material: PBMCs. The chain was built from TRBV6-5 and TRBJ2-2; 5 matching bases give a weak D call of TRBD2. The nucleotide sequence is TGTGCCAGCGGTCGGGACGGGGAGCTGTTTTTT. This gives the protein CASGRDGELFF.